These 29 T cell receptor beta chains share one sample of origin, sequenced in a study of molecular identifiers for immune sequencing clone quantification. TCRdb analysed the PCR reads with MiXCR anew, one entry per CDR3 protein. The table lists under 600,000 distinct CDR3 sequences, about a fifth of them singletons, with about 0.8% in the top ten. The specimen sequenced was naive CD8+ T cells from blood, with Jurkat cell RNA spiked in. Subset noted: FACS-sorted CD8+CD4-CCR7+CD45RA+ naive T cells. The receptors shown here come from a human donor in good health. Some libraries in this study had Jurkat cell RNA spiked in.

This clonotype has a count of ten or more. The J gene is TRBJ1-1, the V gene TRBV11-2; no definite D call. CDR3 length: 16 amino acids. Deletions cut 4 bases from V and 1 base from J, with 16 bases between. Germline loops: CDR1 SGHAT, CDR2 FQNNGV. The CDR3 region is CASSYPPNIRNTEAFF. For the CDR3, the DNA is TGTGCCAGCAGCTACCCTCCGAATATTCGGAACACTGAAGCTTTCTTT.

The table lists this clonotype with a few counts. The gene calls are TRBV11-1 and TRBJ2-7, with a tentative D call TRBD1 (6 bases). The CDR3 runs 14 residues. From germline, CDR1 is SGHAT and CDR2 FQDESV (reference sequence). V lost 5 bases and J 4 bases, leaving 15 bases between the germline ends. This chain's CDR3 is CASSKLGQLYEQYF. CDR3 bases: TGTGCCAGCAGCAAGCTGGGACAACTTTACGAGCAGTACTTC.

A word on this clonotype: A much bigger clone sits one base away, suggesting this may be a read error. V and J are TRBV4-3 and TRBJ2-3; TRBD1 is a possible D gene (6 bases). CDR3 length equals 15 residues. Germline V gene lookup returns CDR1 LGHNA and CDR2 YSLEER. CDR3 region: CTSSQETGNVQTQYF. In nucleotides, the CDR3 is TGCACCAGCAGCCAAGAAACAGGGAATGTTCAAACGCAGTATTTT.

This clonotype has only a few counts. The V call is TRBV12-3 or TRBV12-4, the J call TRBJ2-1, with D tentatively TRBD1 or TRBD2 (5 bases each). The CDR3 runs 16 residues. The V gene lost 1 base and the J gene lost 6 bases, with 16 bases spanning the gap. CDR3 protein: CASSLGDWGLANEQFF. CDR3 DNA: TGTGCCAGCAGTTTAGGGGATTGGGGGTTGGCCAATGAGCAGTTCTTC.

This clonotype was picked up one time. This may come from a read error, since a much larger clone is one base off. V gene TRBV4-3 combines with J gene TRBJ1-4; D ambiguous. The CDR3 runs to 14 residues. Germline V lookup: CDR1 LGHNA, CDR2 YSLEER. The CDR3 loop is CASSPDLQSEELFF. The CDR3 nucleotides are TGCGCCAGCAGCCCGGACCTACAGTCTGAAGAACTGTTTTTT.

Note on this clonotype: A read error may explain this, as a much larger clone is one base away. The V and J genes are TRBV6-2 or TRBV6-3 and TRBJ1-1; D not resolved. Germline V gives CDR1 MNHEY, CDR2 SVGEGT. CDR3 length equals 16 residues. The CDR3 nucleotides read TGTGCCAGCAGTTACAACGTACCTCTCGGAAACACTGACGCTTTCTTT. This translates into CASSYNVPLGNTDAFF.

The table lists this clonotype with a few counts. This CDR3 is CASSYGAGTGEQYF. CDR3 in DNA: TGTGCCAGCAGTTACGGGGCAGGGACCGGAGAGCAGTACTTC. The chain links TRBV6-2 or TRBV6-3 to TRBJ2-7; D may correspond to TRBD1 or TRBD2 (5 bases each). Trimming cost V 2 bases and J 7 bases, with 15 bases left between them. The CDR3 has 14 residues. CDR1 is MNHEY and CDR2 is SVGEGT in the germline V gene.

Comment on this clonotype: This may stem from a read error, because a much larger clone lies one nucleotide away. This rearrangement joins TRBV4-1 to TRBJ2-5; D uncertain. The ends were cut back, 0 bases at V and 0 bases at J, with 5 bases in the middle. The CDR3 totals 14 residues. Germline CDR1 MGHRA, CDR2 YSYEKL. CDR3 sequence (DNA): TGCGCCAGCAGCCAAGATTGCAACCAAGAGACCCAGTACTTC. It yields the protein CASSQDCNQETQYF.

The V and J genes are TRBV12-3 or TRBV12-4 and TRBJ2-2; D gene ambiguous. This CDR3 spans 16 amino acids. The ends were cut back, 2 bases at V and 8 bases at J, with 18 bases in the middle. The CDR3 spells CASSLIWSGESGELFF. CDR3 in DNA: TGTGCCAGCAGTTTAATTTGGTCGGGTGAATCTGGGGAGCTGTTTTTT.

This sequence joins TRBV7-6 and TRBJ2-7; TRBD2 agrees at 7 bases. Germline CDR1 and CDR2: SGHVS and FNYEAQ. J gave up 0 bases and V 1 base, and 6 bases lay outside the gene matches. CDR3 size: 16 residues. CDR3 nucleotide sequence: TGTGCCAGCAGCTTAGTTTCGGGCGGGAGCTCCTACGAGCAGTACTTC. Translation gives CASSLVSGGSSYEQYF.

The V call is TRBV6-1, the J call TRBJ2-3; 13 bases match TRBD2. V was clipped by 4 bases and J by 2 bases; unmatched bases: 6. The CDR3 extends over 17 amino acids. The germline V gene encodes CDR1 MNHNS and CDR2 SASEGT. The CDR3 nucleotides read TGTGCCAGCAGTGCAGAGGGACTAGCGGGATACACAGATACGCAGTATTTT. It encodes CASSAEGLAGYTDTQYF.

This clonotype was observed at least ten times. V is TRBV4-3 and J is TRBJ2-7; possible D gene TRBD2, 5 bases. Germline V lookup: CDR1 LGHNA, CDR2 YSLEER. The CDR3 sequence is 16 residues long. Trimming left V 0 bases short and J 2 bases short, with 14 bases between. The CDR3 coding sequence is TGCGCCAGCAGCCAAGATCGGGAATTGGCTCCCTACGAGCAGTACTTC. Amino acids: CASSQDRELAPYEQYF.

This clonotype has just a few counts. The V gene is TRBV4-1, the J gene TRBJ2-2; 16 nucleotides align to TRBD2. Looked up from germline, CDR1 is MGHRA and CDR2 is YSYEKL. This CDR3 comprises 18 residues. Trimming took 4 bases from V and 4 from J; bases not matched to a gene: 6. CDR3 nucleotide sequence: TGCGCCAGCAGCCTGGGACTAGCGGGAGGGCCTATCACCGGGGAGCTGTTTTTT. Translation gives CASSLGLAGGPITGELFF.

There are a few counts of this clonotype. The chain links TRBV6-1 to TRBJ2-1; 8 bases are shared with TRBD2. The CDR3 sequence is 14 residues long. V lost 3 bases to trimming and J lost 5 bases; unmatched junction nucleotides: 3. Per the germline V gene, CDR1 is MNHNS and CDR2 is SASEGT. CDR3 in amino acids: CASSEASGHNEQFF. In DNA, the CDR3 is TGTGCCAGCAGTGAGGCTAGCGGGCACAATGAGCAGTTCTTC.

This clonotype appeared many times. V usage is TRBV3-1 and J usage is TRBJ2-3; weak D call: TRBD1 (6 bases). V lost 5 bases and J 4 bases, leaving 16 bases between the germline ends. From germline, CDR1 is LGHDT and CDR2 YNNKEL (reference sequence). The CDR3 totals 15 residues. CDR3 protein: CASSSWGRTADTQYF. The CDR3 DNA reads as TGTGCCAGCAGCTCCTGGGGCCGGACAGCAGATACGCAGTATTTT.

This clonotype was seen ten or more times. The V gene is TRBV5-1, the J gene TRBJ2-7, with 9 bases that match TRBD2. CDR1 and CDR2 from the germline V gene are SGHRS and YFSETQ. With V trimmed by 6 bases and J by 4 bases, 11 bases remained unmatched. CDR3 length: 15 residues. CDR3: CASNLGGLAGYEQYF. The CDR3 DNA is TGCGCCAGCAACCTGGGGGGACTAGCAGGATACGAGCAGTACTTC. Together with reference TRBV5-1 and TRBJ2-7, the CDR3 gives the full variable domain: KAGVTQTPRYLIKTRGQQVTLSCSPISGHRSVSWYQQTPGQGLQFLFEYFSETQRNKGNFPGRFSGRQFSNSRSEMNVSTLELGDSALYLCASNLGGLAGYEQYFGPGTRLTVT.

This clonotype showed up many times. The V and J genes are TRBV10-3 and TRBJ2-7; D gene unclear. Germline V gene data show CDR1 as ENHRY and CDR2 as SYGVKD. V was cut by 1 base and J by 1 base, with 14 bases left in between. This CDR3 is built from 16 residues. CDR3 amino acids: CAISEFVGPKSYEQYF. DNA of the CDR3: TGTGCCATCAGTGAGTTTGTAGGCCCAAAATCCTACGAGCAGTACTTC.

This rearrangement joins TRBV6-1 to TRBJ1-1; D may be TRBD1 (5 bases). The CDR3 length is 16 residues. The germline gives CDR1 MNHNS, CDR2 SASEGT. V lost 6 bases to trimming and J lost 5 bases, with 22 bases between them. This CDR3 is CASSEPWTIIPTEAFF. The CDR3 nucleotides are TGTGCCAGCAGCGAGCCATGGACAATTATCCCAACTGAAGCTTTCTTT.

The CDR3 loop is CASSVGLANSYEQYF. CDR3 bases: TGTGCCAGCAGTGTCGGACTAGCGAACTCCTACGAGCAGTACTTC. The chain is built from TRBV27 and TRBJ2-7; 9 nucleotides agree with TRBD2. The CDR3 has 15 amino acids. Trimming removed 5 bases from V and 0 bases from J; junction bases left unmatched: 5. Per the germline V gene, CDR1 is MNHEY and CDR2 is SMNVEV (reference sequence).

This clonotype was recorded at least ten times. The J gene is TRBJ1-5, the V gene TRBV6-2 or TRBV6-3; D unresolved. Germline V gene data show CDR1 as MNHEY and CDR2 as SVGEGT. V dropped 5 bases and J dropped 2 bases, with 10 bases sitting between them. The CDR3 has 14 residues. The chain's CDR3 is CASSIVPGNQPQHF. CDR3 coding DNA: TGTGCCAGCAGTATTGTCCCGGGCAATCAGCCCCAGCATTTT.

This clonotype was seen only a few times. The chain has TRBV6-2 or TRBV6-3 and TRBJ2-7; either TRBD1 or TRBD2 may fit D (5 bases each). CDR3 size: 15 residues. Germline CDR1 MNHEY, CDR2 SVGEGT. V lost 7 bases and J 0 bases, leaving 16 bases between the germline ends. DNA of the CDR3: TGTGCCAGCAACGGACTGACTGACAGCTCCTACGAGCAGTACTTC. Translated, it gives CASNGLTDSSYEQYF.

This clonotype has a count of ten or more. The J gene is TRBJ2-5, the V gene TRBV20-1; no clear D. Germline V lookup: CDR1 DFQATT, CDR2 SNEGSKA (reference sequence). V was cut by 3 bases and J by 2 bases, with 10 bases left in between. The CDR3 sequence is 13 residues long. The CDR3 coding sequence is TGCAGTGCTAGGGGCTACTCGCAAGAGACCCAGTACTTC. Translating gives CSARGYSQETQYF.

This chain links TRBV20-1 with TRBJ2-2, with no clear D. The germline V gene encodes CDR1 DFQATT and CDR2 SNEGSKA (reference sequence). The ends were cut back, 0 bases at V and 7 bases at J, with 9 bases in the middle. The CDR3 contains 13 residues. The CDR3: CSARDGLGGELFF. Written as DNA, the CDR3 is TGCAGTGCTAGAGATGGGTTGGGCGGGGAGCTGTTTTTT.

Worth noting for this clonotype: Given the absence of the conserved phenylalanine or tryptophan at the CDR3 end, a read error is likely. The chain combines TRBV28 with TRBJ2-3; D gene ambiguous. The germline gives CDR1 MDHEN, CDR2 SYDVKM. This CDR3 spans 15 amino acids. V was pared by 6 bases and J by 2 bases, with 15 bases between. The CDR3 DNA follows: TGTGCCAGCAGCCCACCCGACCGAAACACAGATACGCAGTATCTT. Protein product: CASSPPDRNTDTQYL.

A note on this clonotype: A read error may be the cause here, since a much bigger clone is one base away. This chain uses TRBV29-1 with TRBJ2-1; D may be TRBD2 (6 bases). Germline V gives CDR1 SQVTM, CDR2 ANQGSEA. This CDR3 spans 12 amino acids. CDR3 nucleotides: TGCGGCTCCCGGGACTCTCCTAATGAGCAGTTCTTC. Amino acid sequence: CGSRDSPNEQFF.

As to this clonotype: No conserved phenylalanine or tryptophan is present at the end of the CDR3, so a read error is the likely explanation. Because the CDR3's place on the DNA is in doubt, the DNA is left out and the CDR3 is given as listed by TCRdb. This chain uses TRBV21-1 with TRBJ1-2. TRBV21-1 has pseudogene status. The CDR3 adds up to 14 amino acids, both ends counted. The CDR3 loop is CASSKGGRIYGYTL.

This clonotype was picked up one time. With a much larger clone just one base away, this may be a read error. The chain employs TRBV5-1 and TRBJ2-3; possible D gene TRBD2, 6 bases. The V gene's germline CDR1 is SGHRS and CDR2 YFSETQ. The CDR3 consists of 14 residues. The chain's CDR3 is CASSPFDGGDTRYF. The CDR3 nucleotides are TGCGCCAGCAGCCCCTTCGATGGAGGGGATACGCGGTATTTT.

This clonotype was seen at least ten times. J is TRBJ2-7 and V is TRBV20-1; 9 bases fit TRBD1. Germline assignment: CDR1 DFQATT and CDR2 SNEGSKA (reference sequence). With V trimmed by 5 bases and J by 4 bases, 6 bases remained unmatched. This CDR3 spans 13 amino acids. This CDR3 is CSARTGTGYEQYF. In DNA, the CDR3 is TGCAGTGCTCGAACCGGGACAGGGTACGAGCAGTACTTC.

This clonotype was seen only once. This sequence may be a read error, since a much larger clone differs from it by one base. The rearrangement joins TRBV7-2 to TRBJ1-4; 12 bases map to TRBD1. Germline CDR1 and CDR2: SGHTA and FQGNSA. The CDR3 runs 17 residues. CDR3 nucleotides: TGTGCCAGCAGCTGGCCGGGACAGGGGGCAACTAATGAAAAACTGTGTTTT. Its protein is CASSWPGQGATNEKLCF.